This T cell receptor (beta chain) was sequenced in a study of blood T cell repertoires in COVID-19. Germline trimming cut 1 base from V and 3 bases from J; bases unmatched to any gene: 0. Germline CDR1 LGHNA, CDR2 YSLEER. The length of the CDR3 is 14 residues. Using immunoSEQ multiplex PCR, the repertoire was profiled, and TCRdb retains in-frame clones only, with some absent. The data contain fewer than 200,000 clones, more than 75% of them singletons. This chain uses TRBV4-3 with TRBJ1-1, with 9 bases lining up with TRBD1. The clonotype originates from a woman between 50 and 59 years old with active or convalescent COVID-19. The source material was peripheral blood. CDR3 in DNA: TGCGCCAGCAGCCAAGGGACAGGGGACACTGAAGCTTTCTTT. Encoded protein: CASSQGTGDTEAFF.